Following are 7 T cell receptor beta chains from one sample sequenced in a study of blood T cell repertoires in COVID-19. Repertoires were generated with immunoSEQ multiplex PCR, while TCRdb's copy carries only in-frame clones and drops some. The data show roughly 150,000 clones, around four fifths seen once. Sequenced input: peripheral blood. Every receptor here comes from a man between 65 and 85 years old who had recovered from COVID-19.

The rearrangement links TRBV5-5 to TRBJ1-5, with D uncertain. Trimming shortened V by 4 bases and J by 6 bases, and 17 bases separated the two germline ends. The germline gives CDR1 SGHKS, CDR2 YYEKEE (reference sequence). The CDR3 runs 15 residues. The chain's CDR3 is CASSPLVGAPQPQHF. CDR3 in DNA: TGTGCCAGCAGCCCTCTTGTGGGAGCCCCTCAGCCCCAGCATTTT.

The chain employs TRBV19 and TRBJ2-5, with 7 bases aligning to TRBD2. CDR1 and CDR2 from the germline V gene are LNHDA and SQIVND (reference sequence). J was trimmed by 2 bases and V by 6 bases; bases with no gene match: 6. The CDR3 extends over 14 amino acids. Written as DNA, the CDR3 is TGTGCCAGTAGGCCAGCGGGGATACAAGAGACCCAGTACTTC. Protein: CASRPAGIQETQYF.

The chain has TRBV28 and TRBJ2-7; TRBD1 matches at 8 bases. The V and J ends lost 3 bases and 5 bases, in that order; junction bases with no gene match: 6. CDR1 and CDR2 (germline): MDHEN, SYDVKM. The CDR3 covers 14 residues. The CDR3 sequence is CASSLADRVDEQYF. As DNA, the CDR3 is TGTGCCAGCAGTTTGGCGGACAGGGTTGACGAGCAGTACTTC.

This rearrangement joins TRBV28 to TRBJ1-5; D is unresolved. V was trimmed by 4 bases and J by 0 bases, leaving 10 bases between them. This CDR3 has 15 residues. From germline, CDR1 is MDHEN and CDR2 SYDVKM. The DNA for the CDR3 is TGTGCCAGCAGTTCCCCGGGATATAGCAATCAGCCCCAGCATTTT. This gives the protein CASSSPGYSNQPQHF. The full variable domain, with the rest looked up from reference TRBV28 and TRBJ1-5, is DVKVTQSSRYLVKRTGEKVFLECVQDMDHENMFWYRQDPGLGLRLIYFSYDVKMKEKGDIPEGYSVSREKKERFSLILESASTNQTSMYLCASSSPGYSNQPQHFGDGTRLSIL.

The J gene is TRBJ2-5, the V gene TRBV2, with D hard to call. This CDR3 region has 13 residues. Germline CDR1 reads SNHLY; CDR2 reads FYNNEI. With 7 bases removed from V and 0 bases from J, the gap between germline ends came to 9 bases. CDR3 sequence (DNA): TGTGCCAGCACATGGAGCAACCAAGAGACCCAGTACTTC. Protein sequence: CASTWSNQETQYF.

This clone was detected only a few times. This sequence joins TRBV6-6 and TRBJ2-7; tentative D call: TRBD1 (6 bases). Germline assignment: CDR1 MNHNY and CDR2 SVGAGI (reference sequence). Trimming stripped 5 bases from V and 5 bases from J, with 10 bases between. This CDR3 is built from 12 residues. The DNA of the CDR3 is TGTGCCAGCAGTATACAGGGCCACGAGCAGTACTTC. Translated: CASSIQGHEQYF.

The chain is built from TRBV7-2 and TRBJ2-7; 8 nucleotides agree with TRBD1. Germline-derived CDR1 and CDR2 are SGHTA and FQGNSA. This CDR3 is built from 15 residues. V was clipped by 0 bases and J by 4 bases; unmatched bases: 5. The CDR3 region is CASSLAGTGDYEQYF. DNA for the CDR3: TGTGCCAGCAGCTTAGCCGGGACAGGAGATTACGAGCAGTACTTC.